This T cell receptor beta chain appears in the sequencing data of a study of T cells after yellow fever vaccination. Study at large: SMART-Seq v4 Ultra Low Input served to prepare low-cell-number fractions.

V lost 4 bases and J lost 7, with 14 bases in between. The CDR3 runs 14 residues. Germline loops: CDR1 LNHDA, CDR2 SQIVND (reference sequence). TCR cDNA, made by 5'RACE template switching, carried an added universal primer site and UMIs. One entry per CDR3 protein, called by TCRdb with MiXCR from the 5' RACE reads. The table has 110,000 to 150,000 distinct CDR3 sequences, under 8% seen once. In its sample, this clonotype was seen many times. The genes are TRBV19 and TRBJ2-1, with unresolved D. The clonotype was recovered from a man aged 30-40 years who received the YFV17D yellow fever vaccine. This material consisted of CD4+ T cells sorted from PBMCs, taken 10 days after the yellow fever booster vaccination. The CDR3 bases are TGTGCCAGTAGTAGCTACGGTGGCCGAAATGAGCAGTTCTTC. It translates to CASSSYGGRNEQFF.